This T cell receptor (beta chain) was profiled in a study of tumor-infiltrating lymphocytes in primary liver carcinoma. At the level of the study: Ages ranged from 30 to 69, with HCC or mixed HCC-cholangiocarcinoma. Each of the growths was stage T1-T3 N0M0, extending roughly 4.2 to 11 cm across. Study-wide points: A small share of top clones, only about 7-25%, was found in all five tumor regions.

Remarks on this clonotype: No antigen is known for it. This could be a read error, since a much larger clone is one nucleotide away.

Reverse transcription of about 0.5 ug total RNA with a constant-region primer produced TCR beta cDNA. Investigators got TCR beta libraries out of three nested multiplex PCR rounds, done with slightly modified ARM-PCR. Researchers ran the first two PCR rounds for approximately 10 cycles each with TRBV1-TRBV30 forward primers and a C-beta reverse primer. TCRdb independently ran MiXCR on the multiplex PCR reads; one entry per CDR3 protein. The sample carries approximately 79,000 distinct CDR3 sequences, over 60% recorded once. This CDR3 contains 14 residues. Germline lookup yields CDR1 SEHNR and CDR2 FQNEAQ (reference sequence). V dropped 5 bases and J dropped 4 bases, with 14 bases sitting between them. RNA and DNA were co-extracted from 20-30 mg of unsorted bulk tissue.

The specimen sequenced was liver tumor tissue from sampling region 4. Sample subset: tumor region T4, right-lateral pole. This TCR was recovered from a man aged 40-49 years with primary liver carcinoma and hepatitis B virus infection. The chain links TRBV7-9 to TRBJ1-2; D is unclear. CDR3 sequence: CASSRAGPFYGYTF. In DNA, the CDR3 is TGTGCCAGCAGCCGTGCCGGGCCATTCTATGGCTACACCTTC.